The clone carrying this T cell receptor beta chain appeared many times. The sample originates from a study of Graves' ophthalmopathy and Graves' hyperthyroidism. As for the study in general: The term stable hyperthyroidism indicated an absence of ophthalmopathy within 18 months of follow-up.

The study amplified TCR beta CDR3 regions using RNA transcripts. After a first-round RT-PCR with HTBI primers, a second-round multiplex PCR was run. TCRdb ran MiXCR on the multiplex PCR reads and lists one entry per CDR3 protein. The table includes approximately 540,000 distinct CDR3 sequences, about 35% detected once. Looked up from germline, CDR1 is LNHDA and CDR2 is SQIVND (reference sequence). Trimming took 9 bases from V and 3 from J, leaving 24 bases between them. The CDR3 loop spans 16 amino acids. V is TRBV19 and J is TRBJ2-7, with a possible D match to TRBD2 (7 bases). The material sequenced was peripheral blood or thyroid tissue (not recorded which). The source of this sequence is an adult man with Graves' hyperthyroidism. CDR3 sequence reads: CASSEGGISGDYEQYF. CDR3 bases: TGTGCCAGCAGCGAGGGGGGGATTAGCGGAGACTACGAGCAGTACTTC.